These 5 T cell receptor beta chains came from one sample sequenced in a study of blood T cells in healthy people across ages. PCR was performed a second time for roughly 7 to 12 cycles using a sample-barcoded 5' primer and a J-beta primer mix. TCRdb processed the 5' RACE reads anew with MiXCR; each CDR3 protein has one entry. The table records fewer than 900,000 distinct CDR3 sequences, around 36% of them present only once. Sequenced input: blood. All receptors come from a man aged 18-30 years in good health.

A few counts support this clonotype. The CDR3 sequence: CASRGWEGTDTQYF. CDR3 DNA: TGTGCCAGCAGAGGGTGGGAGGGCACAGATACGCAGTATTTT. This chain connects TRBV14 to TRBJ2-3, with a weak D call TRBD2 (6 bases). Trimming removed 6 bases at V and 1 base at J, with 11 bases between. The CDR3 covers 14 residues. Germline V CDR1 and CDR2: SGHDN, FVKESK.

The rearrangement links TRBV7-2 to TRBJ1-4, with D tentatively TRBD1 (5 bases). Trimming cost V 6 bases and J 5 bases, with 13 bases left between them. The CDR3 consists of 14 residues. Per germline, CDR1 SGHTA and CDR2 FQGNSA. The CDR3 sequence is CASRLGAENEKLFF. The CDR3 DNA follows: TGTGCCAGCAGACTAGGGGCGGAGAATGAAAAACTGTTTTTT.

This chain links TRBV7-2 with TRBJ2-7; TRBD1 matches 9 bases. The CDR3 length is 15 residues. V was pared by 0 bases and J by 2 bases, with 2 bases of the junction left unmatched. Germline CDR1 and CDR2: SGHTA and FQGNSA. CDR3 sequence (DNA): TGTGCCAGCAGCTTAGCGAGGGACAGGGCCTACGAGCAGTACTTC. This gives the protein CASSLARDRAYEQYF.

This clonotype was picked up many times. The gene calls are TRBV20-1 and TRBJ2-3; TRBD2 matches 10 bases. The J segment lost 4 bases and the V segment lost 2 bases, leaving 6 bases of the junction unmatched. In germline, CDR1 is DFQATT, CDR2 SNEGSKA (reference sequence). This CDR3 spans 15 amino acids. The CDR3 DNA is TGCAGTGCTAGAAATAGCGGGGGGCCATCAGATACGCAGTATTTT. Residues: CSARNSGGPSDTQYF.

Concerning this clonotype itself: Relative to the germline gene, one junction end is altered; a read error may explain this. V is TRBV7-2 and J is TRBJ1-1; D remains unclear. Germline V gene sequence: CDR1 SGHTA, CDR2 FQGNSA. This CDR3 is built from 14 residues. CDR3 residues: CASSLVSMNTEAFF. In DNA form, the CDR3 reads TGTGCCAGCAGTTTAGTTTCCATGAACACTGAAGCTTTCTTT.